These 26 T cell receptor beta chains were all obtained from the same sample, sequenced in a study of T cell repertoires in cytomegalovirus infection. TCRdb recomputed calls from the reads with MiXCR, one row per CDR3 protein. The sample yields 310,000 or so distinct CDR3 sequences, about 23% seen once. The specimen was PBMCs. These receptor sequences come from a human donor in good health (CMV status not recorded). Some clones in this sample may be carry-over from other donors' samples.

CDR3 nucleotides: TGCGCCAGCAGCTTAAGCGGGAGCGTTTACGAGCAGTACTTC. Translation: CASSLSGSVYEQYF. The chain recombines TRBV5-1 with TRBJ2-7; 8 bases align to TRBD2. This CDR3 is built from 14 residues. The V segment lost 2 bases and the J segment 4 bases; nucleotides outside the gene matches: 5. Germline CDR1 is SGHRS and CDR2 is YFSETQ.

This chain connects TRBV5-6 to TRBJ2-7; no clear D gene. The CDR3 is made up of 13 amino acids. The V gene's germline CDR1 is SGHDT and CDR2 YYEEEE. Deletions cut 4 bases from V and 3 bases from J, with 11 bases between. CDR3 residues: CASSPATDYEQYF. In DNA, the CDR3 is TGTGCCAGCAGCCCTGCGACGGACTACGAGCAGTACTTC.

This clonotype was found a few times. The chain joins TRBV15 to TRBJ2-7; D ambiguous. Between the trimmed V and J ends, which lost 3 bases and 5 bases, there was a span of 11 bases. CDR3 size: 13 residues. The germline V gene encodes CDR1 LNHNV and CDR2 YYDKDF (reference sequence). The CDR3 region is CATSRDPSNEQYF. CDR3 DNA: TGTGCCACCAGCAGGGATCCGTCCAACGAGCAGTACTTC.

The V gene is TRBV4-1, the J gene TRBJ1-5; possibly TRBD1 for D (5 bases). CDR1 and CDR2 (germline): MGHRA, YSYEKL. Deletions cut 0 bases from V and 5 bases from J, with 5 bases between. The CDR3 loop spans 13 amino acids. CDR3 DNA sequence: TGCGCCAGCAGCCAAGACAGGGATCAGCCCCAGCATTTT. Its protein product is CASSQDRDQPQHF.

This clonotype came up many times. The chain carries TRBV7-2 and TRBJ2-6; 8 nucleotides align to TRBD2. The germline CDR1 and CDR2 sequences are SGHTA and FQGNSA. V lost 4 bases and J lost 2; bases outside the gene matches: 7. The CDR3 sequence is 17 residues long. The CDR3 sequence is CASSSQAGGAGANVLTF. For the CDR3, the DNA is TGTGCCAGCAGCTCGCAGGCGGGGGGCGCTGGGGCCAACGTCCTGACTTTC.

This clonotype was detected ten times or more. The V call is TRBV30, the J call TRBJ1-5; D may be TRBD1 (5 bases). The CDR3 extends over 19 amino acids. V lost 0 bases and J 3 bases, leaving 24 bases between the germline ends. The germline V gene encodes CDR1 GTSNPN and CDR2 SVGIG (reference sequence). CDR3 bases: TGTGCCTGGAGTGTCGGATGGGACCCCTCTGGGAATTACAATCAGCCCCAGCATTTT. This translates into CAWSVGWDPSGNYNQPQHF. The variable domain in full, completed from reference TRBV30 and TRBJ1-5, reads SQTIHQWPATLVQPVGSPLSLECTVEGTSNPNLYWYRQAAGRGLQLLFYSVGIGQISSEVPQNLSASRPQDRQFILSSKKLLLSDSGFYLCAWSVGWDPSGNYNQPQHFGDGTRLSIL.

The chain carries TRBV20-1 and TRBJ2-5; 7 positions agree with TRBD2. This CDR3 comprises 15 residues. Germline lookup yields CDR1 DFQATT and CDR2 SNEGSKA (reference sequence). J was trimmed by 2 bases and V by 6 bases; bases with no gene match: 12. The CDR3 here is CSANRGGGDQETQYF. CDR3 nucleotide sequence: TGCAGTGCGAATAGGGGCGGGGGTGATCAAGAGACCCAGTACTTC.

This clonotype appeared a few times. This chain links TRBV12-5 with TRBJ2-1, with TRBD2 identical over 10 bases. The CDR3 loop spans 17 amino acids. The V segment lost 2 bases and the J segment 4 bases; nucleotides outside the gene matches: 8. Germline V CDR1 and CDR2: LGHNT, FRNRAP. CDR3 coding DNA: TGTGCTAGTGGTTTGACCCAACTAGCGGGAAGGTACAATGAGCAGTTCTTC. This encodes CASGLTQLAGRYNEQFF.

The sample holds a few counts of this clonotype. V is TRBV20-1 and J is TRBJ2-1, with 7 positions matching TRBD2. Trimming at V came to 0 bases and at J to 8 bases, leaving 7 bases not matched to a gene. Germline V gives CDR1 DFQATT, CDR2 SNEGSKA (reference sequence). The CDR3 length is 14 residues. CDR3 protein: CSAREPTSLHEQFF. The CDR3 DNA reads as TGCAGTGCTAGAGAACCGACTAGCCTCCATGAGCAGTTCTTC.

The chain joins TRBV19 to TRBJ1-3; no firm D call. V was cut by 10 bases and J by 2 bases, with 15 bases left in between. Germline lookup yields CDR1 LNHDA and CDR2 SQIVND (reference sequence). CDR3 length: 14 amino acids. The CDR3 nucleotides read TGTGCCACCGCCCTATCCGACGCTGGAAACACCATATATTTT. It is translated as CATALSDAGNTIYF.

This chain uses TRBV11-2 with TRBJ2-1, with D possibly matching TRBD2 (5 bases). The V end lost 1 base, the J end lost 0 bases, and 10 bases lay between the germline ends. The CDR3 totals 16 residues. The germline V gene encodes CDR1 SGHAT and CDR2 FQNNGV. In nucleotides, the CDR3 is TGTGCCAGCAGCTTAGGCCTGGGGAGCTCCTACAATGAGCAGTTCTTC. Residues: CASSLGLGSSYNEQFF.

The chain recombines TRBV11-2 with TRBJ2-1; 8 bases agree with TRBD2. The V and J ends lost 4 bases and 7 bases, in that order; junction bases with no gene match: 9. The CDR3 spans 15 residues. Germline CDR1 reads SGHAT; CDR2 reads FQNNGV. The CDR3 loop reads CASSSREGLSNEQFF. As DNA, the CDR3 is TGTGCCAGCAGCTCCCGGGAGGGCCTTTCTAATGAGCAGTTCTTC.

The CDR3 sequence is CASGDRENTGELFF. As DNA, the CDR3 is TGTGCTAGCGGAGACAGGGAGAACACCGGGGAGCTGTTTTTT. The rearrangement joins TRBV7-7 to TRBJ2-2; D is possibly TRBD1 (7 bases). Germline V gives CDR1 SSHAT, CDR2 FNYEAQ (reference sequence). The CDR3 covers 14 residues.

V and J are TRBV11-2 and TRBJ2-1; D remains unclear. The CDR3 contains 15 residues. V was shortened by 4 bases and J by 6 bases, with 16 bases between the two germline ends. The V gene's germline CDR1 is SGHAT and CDR2 FQNNGV. This CDR3 is CASSSGKLPLNEQFF. CDR3 in DNA: TGTGCCAGCAGCTCGGGCAAATTGCCCCTCAATGAGCAGTTCTTC.

This clonotype appeared many times. This sequence joins TRBV7-2 and TRBJ1-5; D ambiguous. CDR1 and CDR2 from the germline V gene are SGHTA and FQGNSA. The V end lost 1 base, the J end lost 5 bases, and 6 bases lay between the germline ends. This CDR3 is built from 13 residues. The CDR3 DNA follows: TGTGCCAGCAGCTTAGGCCCCTATCAGCCCCAGCATTTT. Protein: CASSLGPYQPQHF.

This chain connects TRBV7-2 to TRBJ2-1; either TRBD1 or TRBD2 may supply D (5 bases each). Trimming shortened V by 5 bases and J by 4 bases, and 15 bases separated the two germline ends. The germline gives CDR1 SGHTA, CDR2 FQGNSA. The CDR3 extends over 15 amino acids. CDR3 sequence: CASSPRWGGYNEQFF. The CDR3 nucleotides are TGTGCCAGCAGCCCCCGATGGGGCGGGTACAATGAGCAGTTCTTC.

There are many counts of this clonotype. The V gene is TRBV7-2, the J gene TRBJ1-5; D not certain. This CDR3 has 17 amino acids. Germline-derived CDR1 and CDR2 are SGHTA and FQGNSA. The ends were cut back, 5 bases at V and 2 bases at J, with 19 bases in the middle. This CDR3 reads CASSLRASLVGNQPQHF. In DNA, the CDR3 is TGTGCCAGCAGCCTGAGGGCCTCACTGGTAGGCAATCAGCCCCAGCATTTT.

The V and J genes are TRBV29-1 and TRBJ2-1; 10 bases line up with TRBD2. The germline V gene encodes CDR1 SQVTM and CDR2 ANQGSEA. The CDR3 length is 13 residues. J was trimmed by 4 bases and V by 7 bases; bases with no gene match: 4. CDR3: CSAGTSAYNEQFF. CDR3 DNA sequence: TGCAGCGCTGGGACTAGCGCATACAATGAGCAGTTCTTC.

The chain joins TRBV6-4 to TRBJ2-3; the D is unclear. The CDR3 spans 12 residues. The V gene lost 0 bases and the J gene lost 2 bases, with 0 bases spanning the gap. CDR1 and CDR2 (germline): MRHNA, SNTAGT. CDR3 loop: CASSDSTDTQYF. The CDR3 DNA follows: TGTGCCAGCAGTGACTCCACAGATACGCAGTATTTT.

The genes are TRBV5-1 and TRBJ2-7; 13 bases agree with TRBD2. V dropped 8 bases and J dropped 1; count of bases not matched to a gene: 6. The CDR3 spans 15 residues. Germline CDR1 and CDR2: SGHRS and YFSETQ. The CDR3 DNA sequence: TGCGCCAGTCGGACTAGCGGGGGCCGTTCCTACGAGCAGTACTTC. Translated: CASRTSGGRSYEQYF.

The gene calls are TRBV20-1 and TRBJ2-1; 10 nucleotides align to TRBD2. Germline values: CDR1 DFQATT, CDR2 SNEGSKA (reference sequence). Trimming took 3 bases from V and 9 from J; bases not matched to a gene: 8. The CDR3 covers 14 residues. The CDR3 DNA is TGCAGTGCTAGTCGCCTAGCGGGAGAAGGTGAGCAGTTCTTC. Translating gives CSASRLAGEGEQFF.

J is TRBJ2-2 and V is TRBV12-3 or TRBV12-4; possibly TRBD1 for D (5 bases). The CDR3 has 14 residues. The V end was cut by 6 bases, the J end by 2 bases, with 10 bases between. This chain's CDR3 is CASSHRLNTGELFF. Written as DNA, the CDR3 is TGTGCCAGCAGCCACAGGCTAAACACCGGGGAGCTGTTTTTT.

This clonotype was observed at least ten times. The J gene is TRBJ2-2, the V gene TRBV7-2; TRBD2 agrees at 8 bases. The CDR3 is 18 amino acids. CDR1 and CDR2 (germline): SGHTA, FQGNSA. The J segment lost 5 bases and the V segment lost 5 bases, leaving 16 bases of the junction unmatched. The CDR3 DNA sequence: TGTGCCAGCAGCATCCGGGGGCGGGGGGACCTTAGGACCGGGGAGCTGTTTTTT. This encodes CASSIRGRGDLRTGELFF.

The rearrangement joins TRBV28 to TRBJ2-1; 10 bases line up with TRBD2. The CDR3 runs 16 residues. V was pared by 5 bases and J by 5 bases, with 9 bases of the junction left unmatched. Germline V gene sequence: CDR1 MDHEN, CDR2 SYDVKM. The CDR3 here is CASSPLAGVINNEQFF. The CDR3 DNA sequence: TGTGCCAGCAGTCCTCTAGCGGGGGTTATTAACAATGAGCAGTTCTTC.

The chain carries TRBV28 and TRBJ1-5; D gene ambiguous. Germline loops: CDR1 MDHEN, CDR2 SYDVKM. This CDR3 region has 15 residues. With 5 bases removed from V and 11 bases from J, the gap between germline ends came to 22 bases. The CDR3 DNA reads TGTGCCAGCAGTGCCGGTGGCACCCCGGGAAGGTCCCAGCATTTT. Translation gives CASSAGGTPGRSQHF.

This clonotype was seen a few times. The chain joins TRBV2 to TRBJ2-1; D is unclear. Trimming shortened V by 2 bases and J by 1 base, and 6 bases separated the two germline ends. Germline CDR1 reads SNHLY; CDR2 reads FYNNEI. The CDR3 is made up of 14 amino acids. CDR3 sequence (DNA): TGTGCCAGCAGTGAATTGACTTCCTACAATGAGCAGTTCTTC. Its protein is CASSELTSYNEQFF. The variable domain in full, with the rest retrieved from reference TRBV2 and TRBJ2-1, is EPEVTQTPSHQVTQMGQEVILRCVPISNHLYFYWYRQILGQKVEFLVSFYNNEISEKSEIFDDQFSVERPDGSNFTLKIRSTKLEDSAMYFCASSELTSYNEQFFGPGTRLTVL.